This T cell receptor beta chain was sequenced for a study of blood T cell repertoires in COVID-19. From germline, CDR1 is MDHEN and CDR2 SYDVKM. Trimming took 2 bases from V and 4 from J; bases not matched to a gene: 6. CDR3 length: 15 amino acids. Method: immunoSEQ multiplex PCR; TCRdb's copy keeps in-frame clones and lacks some. The table shows about 170,000 clones, with 89% occurring only once. Two negative PCRs, clearance, or symptom resolution were required of recovered Cohort 3 donors. The chain joins TRBV28 to TRBJ1-2; 8 nucleotides agree with TRBD1. Specimen: PBMCs or T cells enriched from blood (not recorded which). This TCR derives from a woman aged 18-30 years who had recovered from COVID-19. The CDR3 DNA reads TGTGCCAGCAGTTTAGGGACGGGACAGGTCTATGGCTACACCTTC. The encoded protein is CASSLGTGQVYGYTF.